Given below is one TCR beta chain in context. The data belong to a study of OX40 agonist ivuxolimab in advanced cancers. Germline V gives CDR1 MRHNA, CDR2 SNTAGT. This CDR3 is built from 15 residues. V dropped 0 bases and J dropped 1 base, with 6 bases sitting between them. Measured with immunoSEQ multiplex PCR; TCRdb has only the in-frame clones, and not every one. The sample contains tens of thousands of clones, roughly nine tenths of which appear only once. This TCR came from an adult with an advanced solid tumor such as melanoma, head and neck, liver or kidney cancer. The sequenced sample was CD4+ or CD8+ T cells sorted from blood, obtained in a trial of the OX40 agonist ivuxolimab. The chain has TRBV6-4 and TRBJ2-2; D perhaps matches TRBD1 (5 bases). The CDR3 DNA reads TGTGCCAGCAGTGACTCCGGACAGAACACCGGGGAGCTGTTTTTT. This codes for CASSDSGQNTGELFF.